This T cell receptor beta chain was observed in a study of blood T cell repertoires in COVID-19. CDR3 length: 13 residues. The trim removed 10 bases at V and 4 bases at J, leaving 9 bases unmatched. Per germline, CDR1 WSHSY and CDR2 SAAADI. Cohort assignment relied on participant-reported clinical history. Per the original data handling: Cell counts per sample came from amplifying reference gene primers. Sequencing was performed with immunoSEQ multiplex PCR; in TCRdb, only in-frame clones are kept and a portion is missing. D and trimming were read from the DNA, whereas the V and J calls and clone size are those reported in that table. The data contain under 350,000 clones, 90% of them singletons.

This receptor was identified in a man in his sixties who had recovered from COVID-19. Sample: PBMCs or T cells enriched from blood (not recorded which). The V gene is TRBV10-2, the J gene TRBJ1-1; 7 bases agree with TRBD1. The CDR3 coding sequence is TGCGCCACCTATAGAGGGGGCCTCACTGAAGCTTTCTTT. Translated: CATYRGGLTEAFF.